This TCR beta chain was sequenced for a study of control samples from healthy donors and cancer patients. The protocol was immunoSEQ multiplex PCR, while the TCRdb copy is restricted to in-frame clones and leaves out a portion. The sample consists of over 150,000 clones, approximately 93% of them appearing once. Sequenced sample: blood. The receptor comes from a man aged 40-49 years in good health.

The CDR3 spells CASSGTGSNQPQHF. The CDR3 DNA reads as TGTGCCAGCAGCGGGACAGGGTCCAATCAGCCCCAGCATTTT. V and J are TRBV9 and TRBJ1-5, with 8 bases identical to TRBD1. The trim removed 3 bases at V and 3 bases at J, leaving 2 bases unmatched. The germline V gene encodes CDR1 SGDLS and CDR2 YYNGEE. The CDR3 contains 14 residues.